These 9 T cell receptor beta chains originate from one sample sequenced in a study of siplizumab effects on memory and regulatory T cells. Sequencing used immunoSEQ multiplex PCR; TCRdb keeps in-frame clones, though not all of them. The sample lists over 95,000 clones, over 85% seen once, with 0.16% in the top ten. Sequencing was carried out using non-Treg CD4+ T cells sorted from blood. The receptors shown here come from a human donor in good health.

This clone appeared a single time. The V and J genes are TRBV1 and TRBJ2-7; TRBD1, the table's D call, was not compared with the DNA. TRBV1 is recorded as a pseudogene. The CDR3 sequence is 13 residues long. CDR3 residues: CTSSQEGHDEQYF. The CDR3 DNA is TGCACCAGCAGCCAAGAGGGGCACGACGAGCAGTACTTC.

V gene TRBV27 combines with J gene TRBJ2-5; weak D call: TRBD1 (5 bases). CDR1 MNHEY and CDR2 SMNVEV come from the germline V gene (reference sequence). This CDR3 region has 13 residues. Trimming removed 4 bases at V and 5 bases at J, with 11 bases between. CDR3 sequence (DNA): TGTGCCAGCAGTTACCGGACACGGGAGACCCAGTACTTC. Translating gives CASSYRTRETQYF.

This chain uses TRBV6-5 with TRBJ2-2; TRBD1 is a possible D gene (6 bases). This CDR3 has 15 amino acids. From germline, CDR1 is MNHEY and CDR2 SVGAGI. V shed 6 bases and J shed 1 base, with 12 bases lying between them. The CDR3, as DNA: TGTGCCAGCAGGGAAATGGGACAGAACACCGGGGAGCTGTTTTTT. Encoded protein: CASREMGQNTGELFF.

The chain joins TRBV13 to TRBJ2-2; D is unresolved. Germline assignment: CDR1 PRHDT and CDR2 FYEKMQ (reference sequence). The ends were cut back, 3 bases at V and 1 base at J, with 3 bases in the middle. The CDR3 covers 13 residues. In DNA form, the CDR3 reads TGTGCCAGCAGCTTTCGGAACACCGGGGAGCTGTTTTTT. Protein: CASSFRNTGELFF.

The chain has TRBV27 and TRBJ2-1; TRBD2 matches 16 bases. V gave up 5 bases and J gave up 10 bases; unmatched junction bases: 5. The CDR3 length is 15 residues. From germline, CDR1 is MNHEY and CDR2 SMNVEV (reference sequence). The CDR3 is CASSLGLAGGKEQFF. Written as DNA, the CDR3 is TGTGCCAGCAGTCTGGGACTAGCGGGAGGGAAGGAGCAGTTCTTC.

This clone was observed a single time. V and J are TRBV12-5 and TRBJ1-1, with no clear D. Trimming stripped 0 bases from V and 1 base from J, with 12 bases between. CDR3 length equals 16 residues. Germline values: CDR1 LGHNT, CDR2 FRNRAP. CDR3 nucleotides: TGTGCTAGTGGTTTGGTCTCTGGACGGCCGAACACTGAAGCTTTCTTT. Translated: CASGLVSGRPNTEAFF.

About this clone: One end of the junction does not line up with germline, which may come from a read error. V usage is TRBV6-6 and J usage is TRBJ1-2; D is undetermined. CDR3 size: 8 residues. Germline lookup yields CDR1 MNHNY and CDR2 SVGAGI (reference sequence). CDR3 region: CASNGVAF. The CDR3 DNA reads as TGTGCCAGCAATGGGGTAGCCTTC.

The chain uses TRBV5-5 and TRBJ2-3, with unresolved D. Trimming cost V 0 bases and J 2 bases, with 10 bases left between them. CDR1 is SGHKS and CDR2 is YYEKEE in the germline V gene (reference sequence). The CDR3 consists of 15 residues. CDR3 amino acids: CASSLDGISTDTQYF. In DNA form, the CDR3 reads TGTGCCAGCAGCTTGGATGGGATCTCCACAGATACGCAGTATTTT.

The rearrangement links TRBV10-3 to TRBJ2-2; TRBD2 aligns across 15 bases. This CDR3 contains 18 residues. The V gene's germline CDR1 is ENHRY and CDR2 SYGVKD. J lost 0 bases, V lost 5 bases, and 4 bases had no gene match. CDR3 loop: CAISKGLAGGSNTGELFF. In nucleotides, the CDR3 is TGTGCCATCAGTAAGGGACTAGCGGGGGGATCGAACACCGGGGAGCTGTTTTTT.